The text below deals with one T cell receptor beta chain. Primers: 60 Vbeta forward and 13 Jbeta reverse. Clones were sequenced by immunoSEQ multiplex PCR, and TCRdb holds only the in-frame ones, with some missing. The data show 100,000 to 150,000 clones, approximately 80% seen once. This specimen belongs to a study of cytomegalovirus exposure and HLA in healthy donors. The CDR3 runs to 13 residues. Germline V CDR1 and CDR2: KGHSH, LQKENI. Deletions cut 0 bases from V and 8 bases from J, with 8 bases between. The chain recombines TRBV18 with TRBJ2-1; D not certain. Material: PBMCs. The sequence was obtained from a man over 45 in good health and CMV-seropositive. The CDR3: CASSPPAIDEQFF. The CDR3, as DNA: TGTGCCAGCTCACCACCGGCCATCGATGAGCAGTTCTTC. Full variable domain (missing parts from reference TRBV18 and TRBJ2-1): NAGVMQNPRHLVRRRGQEARLRCSPMKGHSHVYWYRQLPEEGLKFMVYLQKENIIDESGMPKERFSAEFPKEGPSILRIQQVVRGDSAAYFCASSPPAIDEQFFGPGTRLTVL.